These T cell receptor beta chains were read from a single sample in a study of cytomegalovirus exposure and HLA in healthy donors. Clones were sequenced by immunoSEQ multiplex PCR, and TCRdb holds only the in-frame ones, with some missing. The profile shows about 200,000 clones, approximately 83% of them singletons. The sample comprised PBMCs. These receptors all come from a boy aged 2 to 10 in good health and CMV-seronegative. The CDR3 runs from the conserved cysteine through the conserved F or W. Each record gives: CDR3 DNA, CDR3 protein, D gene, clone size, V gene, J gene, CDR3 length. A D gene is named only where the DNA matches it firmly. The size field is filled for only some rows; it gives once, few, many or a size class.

DNA: TGTGCCAGCAGTGAAGACAGGGGGCGCGATCTCTACACCTTC
CDR3: CASSEDRGRDLYTF
D: TRBD1
size: .
V: TRBV2
J: TRBJ1-2
length: 14

DNA: TGTGCCAGCAGCTTAGGGAGGGGGACTAACCTCTACGAGCAGTACTTC
CDR3: CASSLGRGTNLYEQYF
D: .
size: .
V: TRBV7-9
J: TRBJ2-7
length: 16

DNA: TGTGCCAGCAGTTACTTGCGGTTCTACGAGCAGTACTTC
CDR3: CASSYLRFYEQYF
D: .
size: few
V: TRBV6-5
J: TRBJ2-7
length: 13

DNA: TGCGCCAGCAGCCAGGGACACAGAAACTACGAGCAGTACTTC
CDR3: CASSQGHRNYEQYF
D: .
size: .
V: TRBV4-3
J: TRBJ2-7
length: 14

DNA: TGTGCCAGCAGCTTATCAAAAGAGACCCAGTACTTC
CDR3: CASSLSKETQYF
D: .
size: .
V: TRBV11-2
J: TRBJ2-5
length: 12

DNA: TGTGCCAGCAGCTTGATAGGGGGCCATGAAAAACTGTTTTTT
CDR3: CASSLIGGHEKLFF
D: TRBD1
size: .
V: TRBV7-2
J: TRBJ1-4
length: 14

DNA: TGTGCCAGTAGCCTCGGGGGGAGACGGGAAAAACTGTTTTTT
CDR3: CASSLGGRREKLFF
D: .
size: .
V: TRBV19
J: TRBJ1-4
length: 14

DNA: TGTGCCAGCAGCGCGCCGGACGGGAAAGCTTTCTTT
CDR3: CASSAPDGKAFF
D: .
size: .
V: TRBV11-2
J: TRBJ1-1
length: 12

DNA: TGCGCCAGCAGCCAATTTGGCCTTCCTAGCACAGATACGCAGTATTTT
CDR3: CASSQFGLPSTDTQYF
D: .
size: .
V: TRBV4-1
J: TRBJ2-3
length: 16

DNA: TGCGCCAGCAGCTTTATAGCGGGGGGGCTCAATGAGCAGTTCTTC
CDR3: CASSFIAGGLNEQFF
D: TRBD2
size: .
V: TRBV5-1
J: TRBJ2-1
length: 15

DNA: TGTGCCAGCAGCGAGATCGGCGGGCCTCCCCGGGGGTTTAACACCGGGGAGCTGTTTTTT
CDR3: CASSEIGGPPRGFNTGELFF
D: .
size: .
V: TRBV9
J: TRBJ2-2
length: 20

DNA: TGTGCCAGCAGCTTAGCCCGGGGTCAGAAAACAGACTTC
CDR3: CASSLARGQKTDF
D: .
size: once
V: TRBV7-6
J: TRBJ2-5
length: 13

DNA: TGTGCCTGGACCAGGGGTGGCAGTAATTCACCCCTCCACTTT
CDR3: CAWTRGGSNSPLHF
D: .
size: .
V: TRBV30
J: TRBJ1-6
length: 14

DNA: TGTGCCAGCAGCTTAGCGTCCGGTTCGGGAACCCCCGCGTACTTC
CDR3: CASSLASGSGTPAYF
D: .
size: few
V: TRBV7-2
J: TRBJ2-5
length: 15

DNA: TGTGCCAGCTCCCTAGCGGGGGGATCCGGGGAGCTGTTTTTT
CDR3: CASSLAGGSGELFF
D: TRBD2
size: .
V: TRBV13
J: TRBJ2-2
length: 14

DNA: TGTGCCATCAGTGAGTCCTGGGACATCCCTCGCGCTGAAGCTTTCTTT
CDR3: CAISESWDIPRAEAFF
D: .
size: .
V: TRBV10-3
J: TRBJ1-1
length: 16

DNA: TGCGCCAGCAGCCCATGGGACAGTCGCTCCTACGAGCAGTACTTC
CDR3: CASSPWDSRSYEQYF
D: TRBD1
size: .
V: TRBV5-1
J: TRBJ2-7
length: 15

DNA: TGTGCCAGCAGCGTAGCATTAGTCGGGAATGGCTACACCTTC
CDR3: CASSVALVGNGYTF
D: .
size: .
V: TRBV9
J: TRBJ1-2
length: 14

DNA: TGTGCCAGCGGACTGGGAGAGAACACCGGGGAGCTGTTTTTT
CDR3: CASGLGENTGELFF
D: .
size: .
V: TRBV2
J: TRBJ2-2
length: 14

DNA: TGCGCCAGCAGCTTGGGTGGTGTACTGGGGAGCGAGCAGTACTTC
CDR3: CASSLGGVLGSEQYF
D: .
size: .
V: TRBV5-1
J: TRBJ2-7
length: 15

DNA: TGTGCCAGCAGCTCCCCCCGGGGATACAATGAGCAGTTCTTC
CDR3: CASSSPRGYNEQFF
D: .
size: .
V: TRBV11-2
J: TRBJ2-1
length: 14

DNA: TGTGCCAGTAGCCGGGGCGGGGCAGGGACCTACCAAGAGACCCAGTACTTC
CDR3: CASSRGGAGTYQETQYF
D: .
size: .
V: TRBV19
J: TRBJ2-5
length: 17

DNA: TGTGCCAGCAGCTTAGGTCCAGGGTGGTCCTACAATGAGCAGTTCTTC
CDR3: CASSLGPGWSYNEQFF
D: .
size: .
V: TRBV7-2
J: TRBJ2-1
length: 16

DNA: TGTGCCAGCAGTGAAGCGCGCGGGTCATATGGCTACACCTTC
CDR3: CASSEARGSYGYTF
D: .
size: .
V: TRBV2
J: TRBJ1-2
length: 14

DNA: TGTGCCAGCAGCGTAGGGGCCGGACAGGGCGAAAAACTGTTTTTT
CDR3: CASSVGAGQGEKLFF
D: TRBD1
size: .
V: TRBV9
J: TRBJ1-4
length: 15

DNA: TGCGCCAGCAGCTATGGGACTAGACAAGAGACCCAGTACTTC
CDR3: CASSYGTRQETQYF
D: TRBD2
size: .
V: TRBV5-1
J: TRBJ2-5
length: 14

DNA: TGTGCCAGCAGCTCTTACATCTCAAGCGGGGAGCTGTTTTTT
CDR3: CASSSYISSGELFF
D: .
size: .
V: TRBV11-2
J: TRBJ2-2
length: 14

DNA: TGCGCCAGCAGTAGGGGTAGTAACACTGAAGCTTTCTTT
CDR3: CASSRGSNTEAFF
D: .
size: .
V: TRBV4-1
J: TRBJ1-1
length: 13

DNA: TGTGCCAGCAGTCCAAGCAACTCTGGAAACACCATATATTTT
CDR3: CASSPSNSGNTIYF
D: .
size: .
V: TRBV6-1
J: TRBJ1-3
length: 14

DNA: TGTGCCAGCAGCGCATTAGCGGGGGGGCCCGGGGAGCTGTTTTTT
CDR3: CASSALAGGPGELFF
D: TRBD2
size: few
V: TRBV7-2
J: TRBJ2-2
length: 15